This T cell receptor beta chain was profiled in a study of spatial heterogeneity in lung cancer. Time point described: blood at routine non-recurrence follow-up after resection. In its sample, this clonotype was seen a few times. V trimming: 3 bases; J trimming: 4 bases; junction bases outside the gene matches: 5. This CDR3 region has 14 residues. Looked up from germline, CDR1 is SGDLS and CDR2 is YYNGEE. TCRdb fed the 5' RACE reads into MiXCR, producing one record per CDR3 protein. The sample consists of 110,000 or so distinct CDR3 sequences, 9.5% to 14% of them appearing once. This sequence joins TRBV9 and TRBJ2-3; 7 positions agree with TRBD1. The sequence was obtained from a female donor with early-stage non-small cell lung cancer. Sequenced here: PBMCs, sampled at follow-up. This CDR3 reads CASSEDRVPDTQYF. The CDR3 bases are TGTGCCAGCAGCGAAGACAGGGTTCCAGATACGCAGTATTTT.